A selection of T cell receptor beta chains follows, all from one sample in a study of Graves' ophthalmopathy and Graves' hyperthyroidism. One entry per CDR3 protein results from TCRdb running MiXCR on the multiplex PCR reads. The table has about 210,000 distinct CDR3 sequences, over 25% seen once. Source material: peripheral blood. The origin of the receptors is a man aged 45 to 65 with Graves' ophthalmopathy. Both conserved end residues are part of each CDR3. D genes are given only for firm matches. The size field is filled for only some rows; it gives once, few, many or a size class.

TRBD1 | many | TRBJ1-2 | TRBV12-3/TRBV12-4 | TGTGCCAGCAGGCCGACAGGGTACTATGGCTACACCTTC | CASRPTGYYGYTF
TRBD1 | many | TRBJ1-5 | TRBV6-5 | TGTGCCAGCAGATCCACGACAGGGCAGCCCCAGCATTTT | CASRSTTGQPQHF
- | many | TRBJ1-1 | TRBV5-1 | TGCGCCAGCAGCTTGGCACAGACGAACACTGAAGCTTTCTTT | CASSLAQTNTEAFF
- | once | TRBJ2-5 | TRBV6-2/TRBV6-3 | TGTGCCAGCAGTTACGGTCTTTTCGGTGATGAGACCCAGTACTTC | CASSYGLFGDETQYF
- | many | TRBJ1-3 | TRBV30 | TGTGCCTGGAGTGTCTATTCTGGAAACACCATATATTTT | CAWSVYSGNTIYF
- | many | TRBJ1-3 | TRBV12-3/TRBV12-4 | TGTGCCAGCAGTTTTCTGTTCTCTGGAAACACCATATATTTT | CASSFLFSGNTIYF
TRBD2 | many | TRBJ2-4 | TRBV7-2 | TGTGCCAGCAGCTTAGAGCTAGCGGGAGGGCCCTGGTACTTC | CASSLELAGGPWYF
TRBD2 | many | TRBJ2-7 | TRBV7-9 | TGTGCCAGCAGCTTCGGGCTAGCGGCCGCCAAAATATGGTACGAGCAGTACTTC | CASSFGLAAAKIWYEQYF
- | many | TRBJ2-5 | TRBV20-1 | TGCAGTGCTTACGACAGCGGAGGGCAAGAGACCCAGTACTTC | CSAYDSGGQETQYF
- | many | TRBJ2-5 | TRBV30 | TGTGCCTGGAGTAGGGGCAGGGGCCAAGAGACCCAGTACTTC | CAWSRGRGQETQYF
- | many | TRBJ2-1 | TRBV2 | TGTGCCAGCAGTGACGGGACATCGACCTACAATGAGCAGTTCTTC | CASSDGTSTYNEQFF
- | many | TRBJ2-7 | TRBV6-1 | TGTGCCAGCAGTGAAGCGGAGGGTGTCGTGCAGTACTTC | CASSEAEGVVQYF
- | - | TRBJ1-2 | TRBV12-3/TRBV12-4 | TGTGCCAGCAGACCGACACCTACTAACTATGGCTACACCTTC | CASRPTPTNYGYTF
TRBD1 | many | TRBJ1-2 | TRBV5-1 | TGCGCCAGCAGCACGGCGGGACAGGGGGCTGGAGGCTACACCTTC | CASSTAGQGAGGYTF
- | many | TRBJ2-5 | TRBV18 | TGTGCCAGCTCACCAAAGTCAAAGGGTATGGAGACCCAGTACTTC | CASSPKSKGMETQYF
TRBD2 | many | TRBJ2-7 | TRBV20-1 | TGCACCACTTCAGGGAGGGGCCACTACGAGCAGTACTTC | CTTSGRGHYEQYF
- | few | TRBJ2-5 | TRBV7-2 | TGTGCCAGCAGCTCCCAGGGGAAAGAGACCCAGTACTTC | CASSSQGKETQYF
- | many | TRBJ1-1 | TRBV30 | TGTGCCTGGAGTGGGAGCACCCTCGGAGCTTTCTTT | CAWSGSTLGAFF
TRBD1 | many | TRBJ2-3 | TRBV10-2 | TGCGCCAGCAAAACAGGGGGGAGTACAGATACGCAGTATTTT | CASKTGGSTDTQYF
- | many | TRBJ1-5 | TRBV2 | TGTGCCAGCGGGCAGGCTGGGGGTAATCAGCCCCAGCATTTT | CASGQAGGNQPQHF
- | many | TRBJ1-3 | TRBV4-1 | TGCGCCAGCAGCCGGGAGGGCGATAGCTCTGGAAACACCATATATTTT | CASSREGDSSGNTIYF
- | many | TRBJ2-7 | TRBV7-9 | TGTGCCAGCAGCGCCGTCGGGGGCAAGTACGAGCAGTACTTC | CASSAVGGKYEQYF
- | - | TRBJ2-5 | TRBV9 | TGTGCCAGCAGCTCCGCCGGGACCCCTGGGGAGACCCAGTACTTC | CASSSAGTPGETQYF
- | many | TRBJ1-6 | TRBV7-2 | TGTGCCAGCAGCCCAGACCCCCGGGGCTTTAATTCACCCCTCCACTTT | CASSPDPRGFNSPLHF
- | many | TRBJ2-5 | TRBV7-2 | TGTGCCAGCAGCTCCCACAAGGATATTATGCAGTACTTC | CASSSHKDIMQYF
- | - | TRBJ1-1 | TRBV12-3/TRBV12-4 | TGTGCCAGCAGCCCCATCCTGATCCTGGGGGATCGGGGCACTGAAGCTTTCTTT | CASSPILILGDRGTEAFF
- | many | TRBJ2-4 | TRBV11-1 | TGTGCCAGCAGCTCAAACAGAACCCGATTCAAAAACATTCAGTACTTC | CASSSNRTRFKNIQYF
TRBD1 | many | TRBJ1-2 | TRBV30 | TGTGCCTCCACCCCGGACAGGGGCTATGGCTACACCTTC | CASTPDRGYGYTF
- | - | TRBJ2-5 | TRBV28 | TGTGCCAGCGTCCTGACGGCGGGTCGGGAGACCCAGTACTTC | CASVLTAGRETQYF
TRBD1 | - | TRBJ1-1 | TRBV7-9 | TGTGCCAGCAGTAAGGACAGGGCGGACGACGAAGCTTTCTTT | CASSKDRADDEAFF
TRBD2 | many | TRBJ2-5 | TRBV12-3/TRBV12-4 | TGTGCCAGCACCCCGGGACTAGCGGGAACCCAGTACTTC | CASTPGLAGTQYF
- | - | TRBJ1-1 | TRBV7-2 | TGTGCCAGCAGTTACTCGGGATCCGGGGCGGGTGAAGCTTTCTTT | CASSYSGSGAGEAFF
- | many | TRBJ2-7 | TRBV6-1 | TGTGCCAGCACCTTGGGGGTCTCAGGATTAGTTGGCGAGCAGTACTTC | CASTLGVSGLVGEQYF
- | - | TRBJ1-1 | TRBV29-1 | TGCAGCGCCAAGAGGACAGTAGACGGATTTGAAGCTTTCTTT | CSAKRTVDGFEAFF
- | many | TRBJ2-5 | TRBV28 | TGTGCCAGCGGAAAACAGGGCCCACAAGAGACCCAGTACTTC | CASGKQGPQETQYF
- | - | TRBJ1-5 | TRBV6-1 | TGTGCCAGCAGTGGACAGTATAGCAATCAGCCCCAGCATTTT | CASSGQYSNQPQHF
- | many | TRBJ2-3 | TRBV20-1 | TGCAGTGCTAGAGAGCCGCGGCAATTAGATACGCAGTATTTT | CSAREPRQLDTQYF
- | many | TRBJ1-5 | TRBV4-1 | TGCGCCAGCAGCCGGGGGGGGGCTGGTAGCAATCAGCCCCAGCATTTT | CASSRGGAGSNQPQHF
TRBD1 | many | TRBJ2-7 | TRBV27 | TGTGCCAGCAGTTTATCGAGGGGGCGGCTCTACGAGCAGTACTTC | CASSLSRGRLYEQYF
TRBD1 | many | TRBJ1-5 | TRBV6-5 | TGTGCCAGCAGTACAGGGGGGCTCAATCAGCCCCAGCATTTT | CASSTGGLNQPQHF
- | many | TRBJ2-2 | TRBV2 | TGTGCCAGCAGTGACGGCGGGGAAGGCACCGGGGAGCTGTTTTTT | CASSDGGEGTGELFF
- | once | TRBJ2-4 | TRBV15 | TGTGCCACCAGCAGAGATCTCAGCGGTTTAGCCAAAAACATTCAGTACTTC | CATSRDLSGLAKNIQYF
- | - | TRBJ1-3 | TRBV7-8 | TGTGCCAGCAGCGGAGGACAGGGAAACACCATATATTTT | CASSGGQGNTIYF
- | - | TRBJ2-5 | TRBV29-1 | TGCAGCGTCCTCAAGTACCAAGAGACCCAGTACTTC | CSVLKYQETQYF